This TCR beta chain was documented in a study of technical replicates of blood from a few donors. The germline V and J ends were trimmed by 2 bases and 8 bases, with 10 bases remaining between them. The CDR3 covers 13 residues. Germline lookup yields CDR1 LNHDA and CDR2 SQIVND (reference sequence). The assay was immunoSEQ multiplex PCR, and TCRdb's table has in-frame clones only and misses some. This sample has 75,000 to 100,000 clones; about 95% occur once, and the top ten carry 0.33%. The sequenced sample was T cells isolated from PBMCs. The chain joins TRBV19 to TRBJ1-5; D not certain. The receptor was isolated from a human donor in good health. CDR3 region: CASSISISEPQHF. The DNA for the CDR3 is TGTGCCAGTAGTATATCCATCAGTGAGCCCCAGCATTTT.